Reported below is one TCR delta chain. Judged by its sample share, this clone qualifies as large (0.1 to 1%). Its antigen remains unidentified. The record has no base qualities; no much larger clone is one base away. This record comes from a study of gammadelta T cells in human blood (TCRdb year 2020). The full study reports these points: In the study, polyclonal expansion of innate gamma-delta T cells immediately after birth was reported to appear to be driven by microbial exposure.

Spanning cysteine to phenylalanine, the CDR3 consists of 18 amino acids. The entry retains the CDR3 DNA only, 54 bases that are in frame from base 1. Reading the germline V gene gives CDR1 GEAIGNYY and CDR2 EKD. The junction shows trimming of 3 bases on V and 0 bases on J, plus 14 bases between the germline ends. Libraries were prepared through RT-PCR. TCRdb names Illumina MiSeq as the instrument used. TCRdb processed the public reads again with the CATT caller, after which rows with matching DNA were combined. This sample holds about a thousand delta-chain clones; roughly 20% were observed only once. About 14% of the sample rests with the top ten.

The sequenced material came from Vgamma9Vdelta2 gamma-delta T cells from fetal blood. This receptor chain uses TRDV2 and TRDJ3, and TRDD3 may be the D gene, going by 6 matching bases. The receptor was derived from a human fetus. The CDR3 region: CACDPLDWDSWDTRQMFF. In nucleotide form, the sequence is TGTGCCTGTGACCCCCTAGACTGGGACTCCTGGGACACCCGACAGATGTTTTTC.